What follows are 4 T cell receptor beta chains derived from one specimen sequenced in a study of Ad26.COV2.S vaccination and SARS-CoV-2 variants. Data came from immunoSEQ multiplex PCR; TCRdb stores just in-frame clones and leaves some out. The repertoire has some 460,000 clones, about nine tenths of them found once; the top ten carry 1.5% to 2%. This sample's treatment: around 19 received Ad26.COV2.S at low or high dose, single or two shots; a few received placebo; per-sample allocation not given. Specimens were obtained on day 63 following the first vaccine or placebo injection. The input for sequencing was peripheral blood, taken in a trial of Ad26.COV2.S vaccine versus placebo. These receptors all stem from a person between 18 and 65 years old who received the Ad26.COV2.S COVID-19 vaccine or a placebo.

The V gene is TRBV2, the J gene TRBJ1-4, with D unclear. The V end was cut by 10 bases, the J end by 5 bases, with 17 bases between. This CDR3 is 14 amino acids long. CDR1 and CDR2 from the germline V gene are SNHLY and FYNNEI. CDR3 protein: CAISRSRGNEKLFF. The CDR3 DNA reads as TGTGCCATCTCCAGATCAAGAGGGAATGAAAAACTGTTTTTT.

The chain employs TRBV18 and TRBJ2-5, with TRBD2 as a possible D gene (6 bases). This CDR3 is 14 amino acids long. CDR1 and CDR2 (germline): KGHSH, LQKENI. V was trimmed by 0 bases and J by 2 bases, leaving 7 bases between them. CDR3 residues: CASSPPGRQETQYF. The CDR3 bases are TGTGCCAGCTCACCACCGGGGAGGCAAGAGACCCAGTACTTC.

This chain links TRBV6-1 with TRBJ1-1; the match to TRBD1 covers 7 bases. V gave up 0 bases and J gave up 6 bases; unmatched junction bases: 7. The CDR3 runs to 15 residues. Looked up from germline, CDR1 is MNHNS and CDR2 is SASEGT. The CDR3 sequence: CASSEASAGGPEAFF. The CDR3 DNA reads TGTGCCAGCAGTGAAGCGTCGGCAGGGGGTCCTGAAGCTTTCTTT.

V is TRBV3-1 (or the pseudogene TRBV3-2) and J is TRBJ2-1, with 14 bases identical to TRBD2. Germline loops: CDR1 LGHDT, CDR2 YNNKEL (reference sequence). The V and J ends lost 2 bases and 9 bases, in that order; junction bases with no gene match: 18. The CDR3 covers 20 residues. This CDR3 reads CASSQPSTSGRAGVFREQFF. The CDR3 DNA follows: TGTGCCAGCAGCCAACCTTCGACTAGCGGGAGGGCCGGGGTGTTTCGTGAGCAGTTCTTC.